This T cell receptor (beta chain) was documented in a study of OX40 agonist ivuxolimab in advanced cancers. Study-wide background: The mean age was roughly 60 years, ranging from about 20 to 90, with less than 90% of participants male.

Overall study results and limits: Those patients achieving a partial response at 0.1-3.0 mg/kg showed among the lowest clonal expansion.

As regards this clone: Antigen unknown.

TCRdb's copy holds only in-frame clones and misses some; the assay was immunoSEQ multiplex PCR. Of 12,000 or so clones in the sample, around 84% were seen once. Trimming removed 0 bases from V and 5 bases from J, with 11 bases in between. Germline V CDR1 and CDR2: SGDLS, YYNGEE. The length of the CDR3 is 14 residues. The V call is TRBV9, the J call TRBJ2-5; D possibly matches TRBD1 or TRBD2 (6 bases each). The sequences come from CD4+ or CD8+ T cells sorted from blood, collected in a trial of the OX40 agonist ivuxolimab. This TCR was sampled from an adult with an advanced solid tumor such as melanoma, head and neck, liver or kidney cancer. CDR3: CASSVGGAEETQYF. The CDR3 DNA is TGTGCCAGCAGCGTAGGGGGGGCCGAGGAGACCCAGTACTTC. Together with reference TRBV9 and TRBJ2-5, the CDR3 gives the full variable domain: DSGVTQTPKHLITATGQRVTLRCSPRSGDLSVYWYQQSLDQGLQFLIQYYNGEERAKGNILERFSAQQFPDLHSELNLSSLELGDSALYFCASSVGGAEETQYFGPGTRLLVL.